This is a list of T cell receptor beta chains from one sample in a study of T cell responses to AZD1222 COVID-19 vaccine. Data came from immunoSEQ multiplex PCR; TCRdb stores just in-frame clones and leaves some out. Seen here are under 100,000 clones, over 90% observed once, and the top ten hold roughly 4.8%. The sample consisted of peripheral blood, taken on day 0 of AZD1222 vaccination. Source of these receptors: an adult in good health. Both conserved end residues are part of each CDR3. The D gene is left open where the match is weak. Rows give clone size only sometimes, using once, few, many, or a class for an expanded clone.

CASSITGDNQPQHF,TGTGCCAGTAGTATAACCGGGGACAATCAGCCCCAGCATTTT,14,.,.,TRBV19,TRBJ1-5
CSVARRNTEAFF,TGCAGCGTTGCCAGACGCAACACTGAAGCTTTCTTT,12,.,.,TRBV29-1,TRBJ1-1
CASTWNRVNTEAFF,TGTGCCAGCACTTGGAACAGGGTGAACACTGAAGCTTTCTTT,14,.,.,TRBV28,TRBJ1-1
CASSQGQLQDYGYTF,TGCGCCAGCAGTCAGGGACAGTTACAGGACTATGGCTACACCTTC,15,.,TRBD1,TRBV5-1,TRBJ1-2
CASSTSPGTVSYGYTF,TGTGCCAGTAGTACATCCCCCGGGACAGTAAGCTATGGCTACACCTTC,16,few,TRBD1,TRBV19,TRBJ1-2
CASGLGGKNTEAFF,TGTGCTAGTGGTTTAGGGGGGAAGAACACTGAAGCTTTCTTT,14,.,.,TRBV12-5,TRBJ1-1
CASSSRGAVGTQETQYF,TGTGCCAGCAGTTCGCGGGGGGCCGTTGGGACTCAAGAGACCCAGTACTTC,17,.,TRBD2,TRBV27,TRBJ2-5
CASSYSPGGTEAFF,TGTGCCAGCAGTTACTCGCCGGGGGGCACTGAAGCTTTCTTT,14,.,.,TRBV6-6,TRBJ1-1
CASSSFGAPHYGYTF,TGTGCCAGCAGTTCATTTGGGGCACCGCACTATGGCTACACCTTC,15,.,.,TRBV28,TRBJ1-2
CASSLRADQETQYF,TGTGCCAGCAGCTTGAGGGCAGACCAAGAGACCCAGTACTTC,14,.,.,TRBV5-4,TRBJ2-5
CATSDPSTGGLYGYTF,TGTGCCACCAGTGATCCCTCGACAGGGGGACTCTATGGCTACACCTTC,16,.,TRBD1,TRBV24-1,TRBJ1-2
CATSTPTRGYGYTF,TGTGCCACCAGCACCCCAACCAGGGGGTATGGCTACACCTTC,14,.,TRBD1,TRBV15,TRBJ1-2
CASSREDFSQAFF,TGTGCCAGCAGCCGCGAAGACTTTAGCCAAGCTTTCTTT,13,.,.,TRBV6-2/TRBV6-3,TRBJ1-1
CASRSYPSPNTEAFF,TGTGCAAGTCGCTCGTATCCCAGTCCAAACACTGAAGCTTTCTTT,15,.,.,TRBV12-2,TRBJ1-1
CAISGRDRGEAFF,TGTGCCATCAGTGGGCGGGACAGGGGTGAAGCTTTCTTT,13,few,TRBD1,TRBV10-3,TRBJ1-1
CASRGVSTDTQYF,TGCGCCAGCAGAGGGGTAAGCACAGATACGCAGTATTTT,13,.,.,TRBV5-1,TRBJ2-3
CASCWSTDTQYF,TGTGCCAGTTGTTGGAGCACAGATACGCAGTATTTT,12,.,.,TRBV6-5,TRBJ2-3
CASSLETGLTYEQYF,TGTGCCAGCAGCTTAGAAACAGGGTTAACCTACGAGCAGTACTTC,15,.,.,TRBV7-2,TRBJ2-7
CASSLVPDTEAFF,TGTGCCAGCAGCTTAGTTCCAGACACTGAAGCTTTCTTT,13,.,.,TRBV11-2,TRBJ1-1
CASSSGTILVDEQFF,TGTGCCAGCAGCTCCGGGACTATTCTTGTGGATGAGCAGTTCTTC,15,.,TRBD2,TRBV5-4,TRBJ2-1
CASSGDRGHHRNQPQHF,TGTGCCAGCAGCGGGGACAGGGGCCACCACCGCAATCAGCCCCAGCATTTT,17,.,TRBD1,TRBV9,TRBJ1-5
CASRTPGANVLTF,TGTGCCAGCAGAACCCCTGGGGCCAACGTCCTGACTTTC,13,.,.,TRBV5-4,TRBJ2-6
CASSQAGAHEQYF,TGTGCCAGCAGCCAAGCGGGGGCCCACGAGCAGTACTTC,13,once,.,TRBV14,TRBJ2-7
CASSTRGTGTQYF,TGTGCCAGCAGCACACGCGGGACTGGAACGCAGTATTTT,13,.,.,TRBV12-3/TRBV12-4,TRBJ2-3
CASRGHRVDGYTF,TGTGCCAGCAGGGGACACAGGGTTGATGGCTACACCTTC,13,.,.,TRBV12-3/TRBV12-4,TRBJ1-2
CASSQGTYSNQPQHF,TGTGCCAGTAGCCAGGGGACTTATAGCAATCAGCCCCAGCATTTT,15,.,.,TRBV19,TRBJ1-5
CATSHIVGVGYTF,TGTGCCACCAGCCATATCGTCGGGGTTGGCTACACCTTC,13,.,.,TRBV15,TRBJ1-2
CASSFRDSGYPDTQYF,TGTGCCAGCAGCTTCCGGGACAGCGGATACCCAGATACGCAGTATTTT,16,.,TRBD1,TRBV7-6,TRBJ2-3
CASSSRGGYNEQFF,TGTGCCAGCAGCTCACGAGGGGGTTACAATGAGCAGTTCTTC,14,.,.,TRBV6-2/TRBV6-3,TRBJ2-1
CASSLRQGILGYTF,TGTGCCAGTAGTCTTCGACAGGGGATACTAGGCTACACCTTC,14,.,TRBD1,TRBV19,TRBJ1-2
CASRSGQGAVQPQHF,TGTGCCAGCAGGTCGGGACAGGGGGCTGTTCAGCCCCAGCATTTT,15,.,TRBD1,TRBV6-6,TRBJ1-5
CASSSRVTSGEVTQYF,TGCGCCAGCAGCTCCCGTGTGACTAGCGGGGAGGTGACCCAGTACTTC,16,.,TRBD2,TRBV5-1,TRBJ2-5
CASSLEGGYRQPQHF,TGTGCCAGCAGCCTTGAGGGGGGTTATCGTCAGCCCCAGCATTTT,15,.,.,TRBV28,TRBJ1-5
CASSLGSGTSGRTQYF,TGCGCCAGCAGCTTGGGGTCTGGGACTAGCGGTCGAACGCAGTATTTT,16,.,TRBD2,TRBV5-1,TRBJ2-3
CASSILGQGVMNTEAFF,TGTGCCAGTAGTATATTAGGACAGGGGGTAATGAACACTGAAGCTTTCTTT,17,.,TRBD1,TRBV19,TRBJ1-1
CSVEDPGHGYTF,TGCAGCGTTGAAGATCCTGGGCACGGCTACACCTTC,12,.,.,TRBV29-1,TRBJ1-2
CSVRSPGTATYEQYF,TGCAGCGTTAGGAGCCCCGGGACAGCCACCTACGAGCAGTACTTC,15,.,TRBD1,TRBV29-1,TRBJ2-7
CASSEGGQGAKDTQYF,TGTGCCAGCAGTGAAGGCGGACAGGGGGCCAAAGATACGCAGTATTTT,16,.,TRBD1,TRBV6-1,TRBJ2-3
CASSPDRFYGYTF,TGCGCCAGCAGTCCGGACAGGTTCTATGGCTACACCTTC,13,.,TRBD1,TRBV10-1,TRBJ1-2
CASSSTGTSSYNEQFF,TGTGCCAGCAGTTCCACAGGGACTAGCTCCTACAATGAGCAGTTCTTC,16,.,TRBD2,TRBV28,TRBJ2-1
CASSILGQGESKNIQYF,TGTGCCAGCAGCATACTAGGACAGGGGGAATCCAAAAACATTCAGTACTTC,17,.,TRBD1,TRBV5-8,TRBJ2-4
CASRPSGAPGAFF,TGTGCCAGCAGACCTTCAGGGGCTCCTGGTGCTTTCTTT,13,.,.,TRBV7-9,TRBJ1-1
CATSRAGAEETQYF,TGTGCCACCAGCAGAGCGGGGGCTGAAGAGACCCAGTACTTC,14,.,.,TRBV15,TRBJ2-5
CAISESRTGSIELFF,TGTGCCATCAGTGAGTCGAGGACAGGATCCATAGAGCTGTTTTTT,15,.,TRBD1,TRBV10-3,TRBJ2-2
CAISVIGSNTEAFF,TGTGCCATCAGTGTAATAGGGAGCAACACTGAAGCTTTCTTT,14,.,.,TRBV10-3,TRBJ1-1
CASSFATGPSGNTIYF,TGTGCCAGCAGTTTCGCCACAGGCCCCTCTGGAAACACCATATATTTT,16,.,.,TRBV28,TRBJ1-3
CASSLRGVAKNIQYF,TGTGCCAGCAGCTTGAGAGGGGTAGCCAAAAACATTCAGTACTTC,15,.,.,TRBV5-6,TRBJ2-4
CAWNRGSEQYF,TGTGCCTGGAACAGAGGTTCCGAGCAGTACTTC,11,.,.,TRBV30,TRBJ2-7
CATSNREGQGYTGELFF,TGTGCCACCAGTAACAGGGAGGGACAGGGGTATACCGGGGAGCTGTTTTTT,17,.,TRBD1,TRBV24-1,TRBJ2-2
CASSRSQGSGGNTEAFF,TGTGCCAGCAGCCGTTCACAGGGGAGCGGGGGGAACACTGAAGCTTTCTTT,17,.,TRBD1,TRBV4-2,TRBJ1-1
CSVARAGETQYF,TGCAGCGTTGCCCGGGCGGGAGAGACCCAGTACTTC,12,.,.,TRBV29-1,TRBJ2-5
CASRRQLGAGGMGYGYTF,TGTGCCAGCAGACGCCAGCTCGGGGCAGGGGGCATGGGCTATGGCTACACCTTC,18,.,TRBD1,TRBV2,TRBJ1-2
CATSRDPRQPQHF,TGTGCCACCAGCAGAGATCCTCGTCAGCCCCAGCATTTT,13,.,.,TRBV15,TRBJ1-5
CASSFEGYEQYF,TGCGCCAGCAGCTTTGAAGGGTACGAGCAGTACTTC,12,.,.,TRBV5-1,TRBJ2-7